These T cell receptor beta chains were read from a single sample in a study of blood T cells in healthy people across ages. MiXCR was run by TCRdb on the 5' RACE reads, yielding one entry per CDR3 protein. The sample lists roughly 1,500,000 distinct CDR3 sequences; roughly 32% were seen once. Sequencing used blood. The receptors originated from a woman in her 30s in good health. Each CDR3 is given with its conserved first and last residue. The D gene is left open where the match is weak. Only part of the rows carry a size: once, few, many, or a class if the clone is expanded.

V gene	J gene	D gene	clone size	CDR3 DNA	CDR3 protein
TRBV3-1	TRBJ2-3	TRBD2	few	TGTGCCAGCAGCCAAGATCGGCTAGCGGGGCCTCAAACAGATACGCAGTATTTT	CASSQDRLAGPQTDTQYF
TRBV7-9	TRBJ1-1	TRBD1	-	TGTGCCAGCAGCGCCGGGGACAGACTTGGAAGCACTGAAGCTTTCTTT	CASSAGDRLGSTEAFF
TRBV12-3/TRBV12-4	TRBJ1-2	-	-	TGTGCCAGCAGCGTGTTGAGTCGCTATGGCTACACCTTC	CASSVLSRYGYTF
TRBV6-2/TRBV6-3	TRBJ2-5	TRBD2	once	TGTGCCAGCAGTTACTCGAAGCGGGAGCGGGCAGAGACCCAGTACTTC	CASSYSKRERAETQYF
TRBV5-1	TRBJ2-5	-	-	TGCGCCAGCAGCTTGGATGGGGACTTGGCGACCCAGTACTTC	CASSLDGDLATQYF
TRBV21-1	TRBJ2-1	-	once	TGTGCCAGCAGCAAAGGCGGGACTAGCGGGAGACCAAGGTGGGATGAGCAGTTCTTC	CASSKGGTSGRPRWDEQFF
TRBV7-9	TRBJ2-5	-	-	TGTGCCAGCAGCTTCATCCTCGAGGGGGCCCAGTACTTC	CASSFILEGAQYF
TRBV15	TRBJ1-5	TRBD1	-	TGTGCCACAGACCAGGGGGCTCGCAATCAGCCCCAGCATTTT	CATDQGARNQPQHF
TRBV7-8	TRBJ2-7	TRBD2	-	TGTGCCAGCAGCCCCCGGCGGGAGGGCCGGTACGAGCAGTACTTC	CASSPRREGRYEQYF
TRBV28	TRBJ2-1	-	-	TGTGCCAGCAGTCCAGGGGAGCTAAAGAGCTCCTACAATGAGCAGTTCTTC	CASSPGELKSSYNEQFF
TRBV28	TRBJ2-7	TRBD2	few	TGTGCCAGCAGCGAACCTAGCGGGAGCTCCTACGAGCAGTACTTC	CASSEPSGSSYEQYF
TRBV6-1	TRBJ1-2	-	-	TGTGCCAGCAGTGAAACGTCAGCAGGCTACACCTTC	CASSETSAGYTF
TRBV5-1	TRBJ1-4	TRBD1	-	TGCGCCGGCAGCTTCGGACAGGAGAATGAAAAACTGTTTTTT	CAGSFGQENEKLFF
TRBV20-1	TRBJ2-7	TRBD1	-	TGCAGTGCTAGGGGGACAGGGAGTTCCTACGAGCAGTACTTC	CSARGTGSSYEQYF
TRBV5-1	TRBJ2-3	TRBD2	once	TGCGCCAGCAGCACTCGGACTAGCGGGAGAGCTAGCACAGATACGCAGTATTTT	CASSTRTSGRASTDTQYF
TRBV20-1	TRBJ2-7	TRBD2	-	TGCAGTGCTAGAGATCTAAGCCCTAGCGGGTCTAGCTCCCACGAGCAGTACTTC	CSARDLSPSGSSSHEQYF
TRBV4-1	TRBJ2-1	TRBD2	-	TGCGCCAGCAGCCAAGATTACACTAGCGGTTACAATGAGCAGTTCTTC	CASSQDYTSGYNEQFF
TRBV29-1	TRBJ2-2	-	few	TGCAGCGTTGAAGGGATCGGGGAGCTGTTTTTT	CSVEGIGELFF
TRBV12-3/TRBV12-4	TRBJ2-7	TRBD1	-	TGTGCCAGCAGTTCACGCAGGGGGATCTCCTACGAGCAGTACTTC	CASSSRRGISYEQYF
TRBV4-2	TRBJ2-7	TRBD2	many	TGTGCCAGCAGCCAATTAGCGGGGGGAGCTCGCGAGCAGTACTTC	CASSQLAGGAREQYF
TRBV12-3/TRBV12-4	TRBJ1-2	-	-	TGTGCCAGCAGTTTTGGCTCAGCTACTAACTATGGCTACACCTTC	CASSFGSATNYGYTF
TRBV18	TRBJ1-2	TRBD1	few	TGTGCCAGCTCACCATTTGTGACAGGGGAGAGTGGCTACACCTTC	CASSPFVTGESGYTF
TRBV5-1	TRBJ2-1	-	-	TGCGCCAGCAGCCACGCTTACAACAATGAGCAGTTCTTC	CASSHAYNNEQFF
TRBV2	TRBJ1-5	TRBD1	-	TGTGCCAGCAGTCAGGGGGCGTATCAGCCCCAGCATTTT	CASSQGAYQPQHF
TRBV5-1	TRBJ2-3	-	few	TGCGCCAGCAGCTTGAAGGGTTGGGGCGGGGCGAGCACAGATACGCAGTATTTT	CASSLKGWGGASTDTQYF
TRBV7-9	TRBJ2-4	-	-	TGTGCCAGCAGCTCCAGCGGGACATCGAAAAACATTCAGTACTTC	CASSSSGTSKNIQYF
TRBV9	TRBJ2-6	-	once	TGTGCCGGCACCCTAGACTCTGGGGCCAACGTCCCGACTTTC	CAGTLDSGANVPTF
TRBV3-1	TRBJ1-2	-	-	TGTGCCAGCAGCGACAGAACTGAAAACTATGGCTACACCTTC	CASSDRTENYGYTF
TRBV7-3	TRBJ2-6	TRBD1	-	TGTGCCAGCAGTCAAGGGACAGGAGTTTCTGGGGCCAACGTCCTGACTTTC	CASSQGTGVSGANVLTF
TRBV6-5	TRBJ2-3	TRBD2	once	TGTGCCAGCAGTGAGTCGACTAGCAGCAGCACAGATACGCAGTATTTT	CASSESTSSSTDTQYF
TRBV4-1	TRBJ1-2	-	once	TGCGCTAGCAGCCAAGAGGGGGGAACTACCTATGACTACACCTTC	CASSQEGGTTYDYTF
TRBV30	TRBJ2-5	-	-	TGTGCCTGGAGGGGGGGGCGAGAGACCCAGTACTTC	CAWRGGRETQYF
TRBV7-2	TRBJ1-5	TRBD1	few	TGTGCCAGCAGCTCCGGGACAGGGTATGGCAATCAGCCCCAGCATTTT	CASSSGTGYGNQPQHF
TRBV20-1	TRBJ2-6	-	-	TGCAGTGCCCCCCCAACTGGGGCCAACGTCCTGACTTTC	CSAPPTGANVLTF
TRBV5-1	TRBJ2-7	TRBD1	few	TGCGCCAGCGGCTTGACAGGGAGCTCCTACGAGCAGTACTTC	CASGLTGSSYEQYF
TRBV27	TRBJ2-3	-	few	TGTGCCAGCAGTTTATCCGGGACGGGTAGAGATACGCAGTATTTT	CASSLSGTGRDTQYF
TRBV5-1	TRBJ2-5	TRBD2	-	TGCGCCAGCAGCGGTAGCGGGAGGGCGGAGACCCAGTACTTC	CASSGSGRAETQYF
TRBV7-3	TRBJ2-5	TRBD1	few	TGTGCCAGCAGCGGATCCCCTTTCGGACAGGGGGCCACCCACCGAGAGACCCAGTACTTC	CASSGSPFGQGATHRETQYF
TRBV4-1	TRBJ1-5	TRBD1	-	TGCGCCAGCAGCCAAGATTCGGGACAGGGGTATCAGCCCCAGCATTTT	CASSQDSGQGYQPQHF
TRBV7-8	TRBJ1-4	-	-	TGTGCCAGCAGCACATCGGGTGGTGAAAAACTGTTTTTT	CASSTSGGEKLFF
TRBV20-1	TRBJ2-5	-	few	TGCAGTGCTAGAGGGATTGGACTTTCGGAACGAGAGACCCAGTACTTC	CSARGIGLSERETQYF
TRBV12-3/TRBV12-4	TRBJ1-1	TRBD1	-	TGTGCCAGCAGTTTAGACCAAACCCTTGGACAGGCTGAAGCTTTCTTT	CASSLDQTLGQAEAFF
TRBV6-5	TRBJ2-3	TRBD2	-	TGTGCCGGCCGACCACCGGGCGGGGGGGGCACAGATACGCAGTATTTT	CAGRPPGGGGTDTQYF
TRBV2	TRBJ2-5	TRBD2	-	TGTGCCAGCAGTGAACCCCCCAGCGGGGGGATCCAAGAGACCCAGTACTTC	CASSEPPSGGIQETQYF
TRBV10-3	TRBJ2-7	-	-	TGTGCCATCGCCCGGGAGCCTTCCTACGAGCAGTACTTC	CAIAREPSYEQYF
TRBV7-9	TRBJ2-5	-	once	TGTGCCAGCAGCGGCTGGGGGTACCAAAAGACCCAGTACTTC	CASSGWGYQKTQYF
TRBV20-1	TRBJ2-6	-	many	TGCAGTGCCCCGCCCCCGCCTGGGGCCAACGTCCTGACTTTC	CSAPPPPGANVLTF
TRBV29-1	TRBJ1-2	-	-	TGCAGCGTTGAAGGGGGGTCAGGGAGTTATGGCTACACCTTC	CSVEGGSGSYGYTF
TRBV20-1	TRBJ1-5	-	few	TGCAGTGCTAGTCCAGGGCAACACAATCAGCCCCAGCATTTT	CSASPGQHNQPQHF
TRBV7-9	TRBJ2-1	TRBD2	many	TGTGCCAGCAGCTCGGAGACTAGCGCTAATGAGCAGTTCTTC	CASSSETSANEQFF
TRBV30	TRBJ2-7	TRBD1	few	TGTGCCTGGAGATTCAGTGGGACAGGCCTCTACGAGCAGTACTTC	CAWRFSGTGLYEQYF
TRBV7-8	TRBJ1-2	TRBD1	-	TGTGCCAGCAGCCCCCTATCAGGACAGGGAAGAGGCTACACCTTC	CASSPLSGQGRGYTF
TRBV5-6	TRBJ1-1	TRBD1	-	TGTGCCAGCAGCCATACTGGACAGGGGGGCGCTGAAGCTTTCTTT	CASSHTGQGGAEAFF
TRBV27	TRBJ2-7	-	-	TGTGCCAGCAGTTTTTCTCACAGCTACGAGCAGTACTTC	CASSFSHSYEQYF
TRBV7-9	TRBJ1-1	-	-	TGTGCCGGCAGCTTAGACCGAGGGGAGGTGGTAGACTTCTACAAAGCTTTCTTT	CAGSLDRGEVVDFYKAFF
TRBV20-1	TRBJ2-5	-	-	TGCAGTGCTCTTAAGGGTAGTTCGGGAGAGACCCAGTACTTC	CSALKGSSGETQYF
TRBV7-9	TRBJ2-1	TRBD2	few	TGTGCCAGCGCTGTGACTAGCGGGAGCAATGAGCAGTTCTTC	CASAVTSGSNEQFF
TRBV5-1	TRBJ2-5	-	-	TGCGCCAGCGCCGTAGGGCAGGCTAACAATAAGCAGTACTTC	CASAVGQANNKQYF
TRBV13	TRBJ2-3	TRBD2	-	TGTGCCAGCAGCTCTCCAGGGACTAGCGGGGGGCTCGGAGATACGCAGTATTTT	CASSSPGTSGGLGDTQYF